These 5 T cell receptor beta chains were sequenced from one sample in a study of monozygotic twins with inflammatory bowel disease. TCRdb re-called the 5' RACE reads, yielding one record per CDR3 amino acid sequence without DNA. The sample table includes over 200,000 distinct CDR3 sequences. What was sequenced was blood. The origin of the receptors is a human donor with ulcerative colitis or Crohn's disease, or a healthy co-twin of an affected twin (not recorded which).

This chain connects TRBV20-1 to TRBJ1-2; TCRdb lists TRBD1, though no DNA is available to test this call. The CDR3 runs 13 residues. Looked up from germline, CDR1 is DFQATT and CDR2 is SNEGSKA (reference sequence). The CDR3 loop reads CSARGETGYGYTF.

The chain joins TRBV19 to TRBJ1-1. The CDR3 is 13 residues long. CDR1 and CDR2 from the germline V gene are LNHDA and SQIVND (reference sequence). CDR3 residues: CASTVAANTEAFF.

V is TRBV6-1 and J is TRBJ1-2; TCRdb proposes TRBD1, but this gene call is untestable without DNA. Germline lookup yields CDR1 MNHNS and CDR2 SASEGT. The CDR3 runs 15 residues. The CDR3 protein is CASTRARTGNPGYTF.

This chain's CDR3 is CSARVARWAQYF. The chain employs TRBV20-1 and TRBJ2-5. Germline V CDR1 and CDR2: DFQATT, SNEGSKA (reference sequence). The CDR3 length is 12 residues.

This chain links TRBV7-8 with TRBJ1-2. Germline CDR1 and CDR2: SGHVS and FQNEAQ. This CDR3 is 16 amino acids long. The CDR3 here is CASILGSGESIYGYTF.